This is a list of T cell receptor beta chains from one sample in a study of regulatory T cells in long-lasting Graves disease. TCRdb independently ran MiXCR on the multiplex PCR reads; one entry per CDR3 protein. The profile shows approximately 300,000 distinct CDR3 sequences, roughly 18% of them singletons. Specimen: peripheral blood mononuclear cells (PBMCs), collected at new diagnosis, from a patient treated with antithyroid drugs. All receptors derive from a female donor with Graves disease. The CDR3 runs from the conserved cysteine through the conserved F or W. A D gene is named only where the DNA matches it firmly. Clone size is shown for a subset of rows, as once, few, many or a class of expanded clone.

J gene: TRBJ1-1
CDR3 length: 13
D gene: .
clone size: many
V gene: TRBV2
CDR3 protein: CASSDEGNTEAFF
CDR3 DNA: TGTGCCAGCAGTGACGAGGGGAACACTGAAGCTTTCTTT

J gene: TRBJ2-3
CDR3 length: 15
D gene: TRBD2
clone size: .
V gene: TRBV7-2
CDR3 protein: CASSRLAASIDTQYF
CDR3 DNA: TGTGCCAGCAGCAGACTAGCGGCAAGCATAGATACGCAGTATTTT

J gene: TRBJ1-4
CDR3 length: 14
D gene: .
clone size: many
V gene: TRBV11-1
CDR3 protein: CASSRGHGNEKLFF
CDR3 DNA: TGTGCCAGCAGCAGGGGACACGGCAATGAAAAACTGTTTTTT

J gene: TRBJ1-1
CDR3 length: 13
D gene: .
clone size: .
V gene: TRBV10-2
CDR3 protein: CASSLRQVGAAFF
CDR3 DNA: TGCGCCAGCAGTCTACGACAGGTCGGGGCAGCTTTCTTT

J gene: TRBJ1-2
CDR3 length: 12
D gene: .
clone size: .
V gene: TRBV19
CDR3 protein: CASSLGVGGYTF
CDR3 DNA: TGTGCCAGTAGTTTGGGGGTAGGAGGCTACACCTTC

J gene: TRBJ2-5
CDR3 length: 15
D gene: .
clone size: many
V gene: TRBV3-1
CDR3 protein: CASSQGTVGQETQYF
CDR3 DNA: TGTGCCAGCAGCCAAGGGACAGTTGGCCAAGAGACCCAGTACTTC

J gene: TRBJ2-3
CDR3 length: 16
D gene: TRBD2
clone size: few
V gene: TRBV9
CDR3 protein: CASSAGLAAATDTQYF
CDR3 DNA: TGTGCCAGCAGCGCAGGACTAGCCGCCGCCACAGATACGCAGTATTTT

J gene: TRBJ2-1
CDR3 length: 15
D gene: TRBD2
clone size: many
V gene: TRBV28
CDR3 protein: CASSWTSGSLSEQFF
CDR3 DNA: TGTGCCAGCAGTTGGACTAGCGGGAGTTTAAGTGAGCAGTTCTTC

J gene: TRBJ2-3
CDR3 length: 14
D gene: .
clone size: many
V gene: TRBV6-4
CDR3 protein: CASSDGGGSDTQYF
CDR3 DNA: TGTGCCAGCAGTGACGGAGGAGGGAGCGATACGCAGTATTTT

J gene: TRBJ2-3
CDR3 length: 16
D gene: .
clone size: many
V gene: TRBV2
CDR3 protein: CASRAGTFGSTDTQYF
CDR3 DNA: TGTGCCAGCAGGGCCGGGACATTCGGTAGCACAGATACGCAGTATTTT